The clone carrying this TCR beta chain came up many times. As yet, its antigen is unknown. This record comes from a study of T cell repertoires in cytomegalovirus infection. MiXCR, run by TCRdb on the reads, gives a single entry per CDR3 protein. The sample lists 210,000 or so distinct CDR3 sequences, 6.5% occurring once. Regarding the study as a whole: HLA-C-restricted CMV clonotypes gave the most frequent clonotype in two of eight donors.

V gave up 4 bases and J gave up 2 bases, with 10 bases separating them. Germline V gives CDR1 MNHEY, CDR2 SVGEGT. The CDR3 has 14 residues. Material: PBMCs. The chain recombines TRBV6-2 or TRBV6-3 with TRBJ2-3; tentatively, D is TRBD2 (5 bases). This clonotype was obtained from a human donor in good health (CMV status not recorded). Some clones in this sample may be carry-over from other donors' samples. DNA for the CDR3: TGTGCCAGCAGTTTTCCGGGGTACACAGATACGCAGTATTTT. Protein: CASSFPGYTDTQYF.